This T cell receptor beta chain was retrieved from a study of graft-versus-host responses after intestinal transplantation. Study results and limitations: Allografts from individuals with graft-donor T cell macrochimerism displayed high graft-versus-host to host-versus-graft clonal ratios.

A word on this clone: Its cognate antigen is unknown.

The method was immunoSEQ multiplex PCR; TCRdb's version includes in-frame clones alone and lacks a portion of them. The sample lists under 100,000 clones, just under 95% occurring once. The CDR3 is 15 residues long. From germline, CDR1 is SGDLS and CDR2 YYNGEE. Between the trimmed V and J ends, which lost 3 bases and 7 bases, there was a span of 17 bases. This TCR derives from a human donor who was the organ donor for an intestinal transplant. The sequences come from unstimulated CD8+ T cells sorted from spleen or lymph node cells, collected before transplant. The V gene is TRBV9, the J gene TRBJ2-1; D possibly corresponds to TRBD2 (7 bases). For the CDR3, the DNA is TGTGCCAGCAGCGGAACTGGGGCGGGGGCGAATGAGCAGTTCTTC. It specifies CASSGTGAGANEQFF.